This T cell receptor beta chain derives from a study of T cells in Graves' hyperthyroidism and ophthalmopathy. Study overall: Blood was drawn when the patient was first diagnosed and still untreated.

What was amplified from RNA transcripts were TCR beta CDR3 regions. A first-round RT-PCR of the TCR CDR3 used the HTBI primer set. A single record per CDR3 protein comes from TCRdb applying MiXCR to the multiplex PCR reads. The profile covers a few hundred thousand distinct CDR3 sequences, with 15% to 20% appearing a single time and around 58% taken by the ten largest. V was pared by 3 bases and J by 7 bases, with 22 bases between. The CDR3 sequence is 17 residues long. Germline values: CDR1 MGHRA, CDR2 YSYEKL. Study observations and caveats: Among clonotypes expanded in thyroid above 0.001, most were also found in blood. Prediction of ophthalmopathy progression came a median around 6.1 months pre-onset.

About 10 ml of fresh peripheral blood supplied the PBMCs. This clonotype was seen a handful of times. The target antigen is unknown. The TCR comes from a woman in her fifties or sixties with Graves' ophthalmopathy. Specimen: blood. The V gene is TRBV4-1, the J gene TRBJ1-5; no definite D call. CDR3 sequence (DNA): TGCGCCAGCAGCCAGGGCGACGGACGGGTCTATAGGCAGCCCCAGCATTTT. The encoded protein is CASSQGDGRVYRQPQHF.